A single sample gave rise to the 32 T cell receptor beta chains below, sequenced in a study of T cell responses to AZD1222 COVID-19 vaccine. The data were produced by immunoSEQ multiplex PCR, yet TCRdb's version contains in-frame clones alone and is incomplete. The sample records around 200,000 clones, approximately 91% being singletons. Sequenced material: peripheral blood, taken on day 0 of AZD1222 vaccination. The receptors were sampled from an adult in good health.

The rearrangement joins TRBV19 to TRBJ1-1; TRBD1 is a possible D gene (6 bases). The V and J ends lost 3 bases and 3 bases respectively, with 14 bases between them. Germline CDR1 LNHDA, CDR2 SQIVND (reference sequence). This CDR3 region has 15 residues. In nucleotides, the CDR3 is TGTGCCAGTAGTATTCCCCGGACAGCTTACACTGAAGCTTTCTTT. It is translated as CASSIPRTAYTEAFF.

This chain links TRBV7-9 with TRBJ2-7; D remains ambiguous. The V end was cut by 3 bases, the J end by 2 bases, with 2 bases between. CDR3 length equals 11 residues. Per the germline V gene, CDR1 is SEHNR and CDR2 is FQNEAQ (reference sequence). The CDR3 reads CASSFAYEQYF. In DNA form, the CDR3 reads TGTGCCAGCAGCTTCGCCTACGAGCAGTACTTC.

This sequence joins TRBV6-5 and TRBJ2-7; weak D call: TRBD2 (6 bases). The V and J ends lost 8 bases and 3 bases respectively, with 14 bases between them. The germline V gene has CDR1 MNHEY and CDR2 SVGAGI. The CDR3 length is 13 residues. DNA for the CDR3: TGTGCCAGCCCGCCGGTCGGGAGCTACGAGCAGTACTTC. This gives the protein CASPPVGSYEQYF.

The chain employs TRBV9 and TRBJ1-1, with D possibly matching TRBD1 (6 bases). The germline CDR1 and CDR2 sequences are SGDLS and YYNGEE. CDR3 length: 14 residues. Deletions cut 4 bases from V and 0 bases from J, with 10 bases between. This CDR3 is CASSTRQVNTEAFF. CDR3 coding DNA: TGTGCCAGCAGCACCAGACAGGTGAACACTGAAGCTTTCTTT.

CDR3 nucleotides: TGTGCCAGCAGTTACTCTGGGAGTAGTAACTATGGCTACACCTTC. It specifies CASSYSGSSNYGYTF. This rearrangement joins TRBV6-6 to TRBJ1-2; unclear D gene. V lost 0 bases and J lost 1, with 9 bases in between. The CDR3 sequence is 15 residues long. Per the germline V gene, CDR1 is MNHNY and CDR2 is SVGAGI (reference sequence).

The chain has TRBV19 and TRBJ1-1; D is ambiguous. Germline CDR1 LNHDA, CDR2 SQIVND (reference sequence). V was pared by 3 bases and J by 0 bases, with 8 bases between. The CDR3 runs 14 residues. The CDR3 DNA reads TGTGCCAGTAGTATCCCCCAAATGAACACTGAAGCTTTCTTT. This encodes CASSIPQMNTEAFF.

The chain carries TRBV24-1 and TRBJ2-1; perhaps TRBD2 as D (6 bases). This CDR3 region has 14 residues. Germline V gene lookup returns CDR1 KGHDR and CDR2 SFDVKD. V gave up 5 bases and J gave up 3 bases, with 10 bases separating them. The CDR3 nucleotides are TGTGCCACCAGTGGTGGTAGCGGCTACAATGAGCAGTTCTTC. Translating gives CATSGGSGYNEQFF.

This chain joins TRBV19 and TRBJ1-5; a weak D match, TRBD1 (6 bases). Trimming pared 6 bases from V and 4 bases from J, leaving 19 bases between. This CDR3 has 16 amino acids. Per germline, CDR1 LNHDA and CDR2 SQIVND (reference sequence). CDR3 sequence: CASRTTQQGGNQPQHF. CDR3 DNA sequence: TGTGCCAGTAGGACCACTCAACAGGGAGGTAATCAGCCCCAGCATTTT.

The chain couples TRBV5-1 to TRBJ2-1; TRBD1 agrees at 9 bases. Germline V gives CDR1 SGHRS, CDR2 YFSETQ. The CDR3 spans 18 residues. J lost 5 bases, V lost 1 base, and 13 bases had no gene match. The CDR3 DNA follows: TGCGCCAGCAGCTTGTTTGGACAGGGGAAAGGCGGCGACAATGAGCAGTTCTTC. This encodes CASSLFGQGKGGDNEQFF.

The V gene is TRBV2, the J gene TRBJ2-2; weak D call: TRBD1 (5 bases). The germline V and J ends were trimmed by 1 base and 6 bases, with 6 bases remaining between them. Per germline, CDR1 SNHLY and CDR2 FYNNEI. The CDR3 is 13 amino acids. The CDR3 loop is CASSEEGSGELFF. The CDR3 DNA reads TGTGCCAGCAGTGAAGAGGGGTCCGGGGAGCTGTTTTTT.

The V call is TRBV3-1 (or the pseudogene TRBV3-2), the J call TRBJ2-5; D is uncertain. The V gene's germline CDR1 is LGHDT and CDR2 YNNKEL (reference sequence). V was trimmed by 3 bases and J by 4 bases, leaving 6 bases between them. The CDR3 spans 12 residues. The chain's CDR3 is CASSQVGETQYF. CDR3 nucleotide sequence: TGTGCCAGCAGCCAGGTGGGAGAGACCCAGTACTTC.

This clone has just a few counts. The chain combines TRBV25-1 with TRBJ2-7, with D perhaps TRBD1 (6 bases). CDR3 length: 13 residues. CDR1 is MGHDK and CDR2 is SYGVNS in the germline V gene. V gave up 10 bases and J gave up 2 bases, with 15 bases separating them. The CDR3 loop reads CATKRQETYEQYF. In nucleotides, the CDR3 is TGTGCCACTAAACGACAGGAGACCTACGAGCAGTACTTC.

This clone showed up just once. This chain connects TRBV9 to TRBJ2-5, with TRBD2 identical over 11 bases. Germline trimming cut 4 bases from V and 5 bases from J; bases unmatched to any gene: 13. Germline-derived CDR1 and CDR2 are SGDLS and YYNGEE. CDR3 length equals 17 residues. CDR3 in amino acids: CASSPRGSGGAQETQYF. CDR3 nucleotides: TGTGCCAGCAGCCCTCGGGGTAGCGGGGGGGCTCAGGAGACCCAGTACTTC.

This clone was detected only a few times. The chain employs TRBV28 and TRBJ2-1, with D tentatively TRBD1 or TRBD2 (6 bases each). The CDR3 loop spans 12 amino acids. V was pared by 8 bases and J by 4 bases, with 9 bases between. The germline V gene has CDR1 MDHEN and CDR2 SYDVKM. CDR3 in amino acids: CASLGGYNEQFF. CDR3 in DNA: TGTGCCAGCCTAGGGGGGTACAATGAGCAGTTCTTC. The full variable domain, in which reference TRBV28 and TRBJ2-1 provide the parts outside the CDR3, is DVKVTQSSRYLVKRTGEKVFLECVQDMDHENMFWYRQDPGLGLRLIYFSYDVKMKEKGDIPEGYSVSREKKERFSLILESASTNQTSMYLCASLGGYNEQFFGPGTRLTVL.

In its sample, this clone was seen once. The chain links TRBV5-4 to TRBJ2-2, with 8 positions matching TRBD2. CDR3 length equals 16 residues. After removal of 0 bases from V and 3 bases from J, the junction contained 4 bases not matched to a gene. CDR1 and CDR2 (germline): SGHNT, YYREEE (reference sequence). Here the CDR3 DNA reads TGTGCCAGCAGCTTGGCCGGGAGGGGGGACACCGGGGAGCTGTTTTTT. Encoded protein: CASSLAGRGDTGELFF.

CDR3 sequence reads: CASSQDLVGENEQYF. The CDR3, as DNA: TGCGCCAGCAGCCAAGATCTGGTAGGGGAGAACGAGCAGTACTTC. The chain is built from TRBV4-3 and TRBJ2-7, with D possibly called TRBD1 or TRBD2 (5 bases each). The CDR3 sequence is 15 residues long. The V and J ends lost 0 bases and 5 bases respectively, with 14 bases between them. CDR1 is LGHNA and CDR2 is YSLEER in the germline V gene.

CDR3 sequence (DNA): TGTGCCAGCAGCGTAGCGATAGGACAGAGCTACACCTTC. It codes for CASSVAIGQSYTF. J is TRBJ1-2 and V is TRBV9; D is perhaps TRBD1 (6 bases). This CDR3 is 13 amino acids long. The V end was cut by 0 bases, the J end by 9 bases, with 12 bases between. CDR1 and CDR2 from the germline V gene are SGDLS and YYNGEE.

The chain links TRBV7-6 to TRBJ2-1, with TRBD2 matching over 9 bases. Germline V gene data show CDR1 as SGHVS and CDR2 as FNYEAQ. Germline trimming cut 6 bases from V and 7 bases from J; bases unmatched to any gene: 7. The CDR3 is 14 residues long. Here the CDR3 DNA reads TGTGCCAGCAGAGGACTAGCGAAGTGGAATGAGCAGTTCTTC. It is translated as CASRGLAKWNEQFF.

This chain links TRBV27 with TRBJ1-6; D is ambiguous. The germline V and J ends were trimmed by 5 bases and 7 bases, with 12 bases remaining between them. In germline, CDR1 is MNHEY, CDR2 SMNVEV (reference sequence). This CDR3 is 14 amino acids long. The CDR3 nucleotides are TGTGCCAGCAGTGGGAGGACGGCCAATTCACCCCTCCACTTT. This encodes CASSGRTANSPLHF.

The chain couples TRBV24-1 to TRBJ2-1, with 14 bases that match TRBD2. The V gene's germline CDR1 is KGHDR and CDR2 SFDVKD. The V segment lost 4 bases and the J segment 8 bases; nucleotides outside the gene matches: 6. The CDR3 is 16 residues long. The CDR3 protein is CATSEGLAGARDEQFF. CDR3 nucleotides: TGTGCCACCAGTGAGGGACTAGCGGGGGCTCGGGATGAGCAGTTCTTC.

The chain links TRBV9 to TRBJ1-1; D ambiguous. Germline V lookup: CDR1 SGDLS, CDR2 YYNGEE. The CDR3 sequence is 13 residues long. Trimming stripped 0 bases from V and 1 base from J, with 4 bases between. The CDR3 DNA reads TGTGCCAGCAGCGTAGAAAGGAACACTGAAGCTTTCTTT. This sequence encodes CASSVERNTEAFF.

The V and J genes are TRBV19 and TRBJ1-2; D gene uncertain. There are 12 residues in the CDR3. The V end was cut by 3 bases, the J end by 8 bases, with 10 bases between. The germline gives CDR1 LNHDA, CDR2 SQIVND (reference sequence). This CDR3 is CASSIGDMGYTF. The DNA of the CDR3 is TGTGCCAGTAGTATTGGGGATATGGGCTACACCTTC.

V usage is TRBV4-3 and J usage is TRBJ2-1; TRBD1 might be the D (7 bases). Germline loops: CDR1 LGHNA, CDR2 YSLEER. V lost 5 bases to trimming and J lost 4 bases, with 12 bases between them. CDR3 length: 14 amino acids. This CDR3 reads CASSDQGGYNEQFF. For the CDR3, the DNA is TGCGCCAGCAGCGACCAGGGGGGATACAATGAGCAGTTCTTC.

J is TRBJ1-4 and V is TRBV3-1 (or the pseudogene TRBV3-2); TRBD1 is a possible D gene (6 bases). The CDR3 extends over 14 amino acids. Trimming pared 4 bases from V and 4 bases from J, leaving 10 bases between. Germline CDR1 LGHDT, CDR2 YNNKEL (reference sequence). This CDR3 reads CASSPGAYNEKLFF. The DNA for the CDR3 is TGTGCCAGCAGCCCGGGGGCCTATAATGAAAAACTGTTTTTT.

The chain carries TRBV18 and TRBJ1-2; no clear D. The germline CDR1 and CDR2 sequences are KGHSH and LQKENI. Deletions cut 3 bases from V and 3 bases from J, with 14 bases between. The CDR3 length is 15 residues. CDR3 amino acids: CASSPARIADYGYTF. As DNA, the CDR3 is TGTGCCAGCTCACCCGCTAGAATAGCGGACTATGGCTACACCTTC.

The rearrangement uses TRBV28 and TRBJ2-7; TRBD1 aligns across 9 bases. J gave up 6 bases and V 6 bases, and 6 bases lay outside the gene matches. This CDR3 is built from 13 residues. Per germline, CDR1 MDHEN and CDR2 SYDVKM. CDR3 sequence reads: CASRTGQGGEQYF. The CDR3, as DNA: TGTGCCAGCAGGACGGGACAGGGAGGCGAGCAGTACTTC.

V gene TRBV14 combines with J gene TRBJ2-1, with 10 bases identical to TRBD2. The CDR3 runs to 21 residues. The germline V gene encodes CDR1 SGHDN and CDR2 FVKESK. Trimming at V came to 1 base and at J to 0 bases, leaving 15 bases not matched to a gene. The CDR3 sequence is CASSQVYGLAAYLSSYNEQFF. DNA of the CDR3: TGTGCCAGCAGCCAAGTCTATGGACTAGCGGCCTACCTGAGCTCCTACAATGAGCAGTTCTTC.

The chain combines TRBV6-5 with TRBJ1-6, with D unclear. CDR3 length equals 15 residues. Trimming pared 0 bases from V and 7 bases from J, leaving 10 bases between. The V gene's germline CDR1 is MNHEY and CDR2 SVGAGI. In DNA form, the CDR3 reads TGTGCCAGCAGTTACTCGGGCAGGCGAAATTCACCCCTCCACTTT. As protein: CASSYSGRRNSPLHF.

As DNA, the CDR3 is TGCGCCAGCAGCTTGGAGGCGGGTCTCGGGGGCTACACCTTC. Translating gives CASSLEAGLGGYTF. The J gene is TRBJ1-2, the V gene TRBV5-1; D is undetermined. CDR1 is SGHRS, CDR2 YFSETQ, per germline. Between the trimmed V and J ends, which lost 0 bases and 8 bases, there was a span of 14 bases. The CDR3 covers 14 residues.

The sample holds a few counts of this clone. The chain uses TRBV5-5 and TRBJ2-5; tentatively, D is TRBD2 (6 bases). CDR1 and CDR2 (germline): SGHKS, YYEKEE (reference sequence). V was cut by 0 bases and J by 3 bases, with 9 bases left in between. This CDR3 region has 14 residues. CDR3 bases: TGTGCCAGCAGCTTGGGCCCGGGGGAAGAGACCCAGTACTTC. It encodes CASSLGPGEETQYF.

The chain recombines TRBV28 with TRBJ2-7; 10 bases agree with TRBD1. J was trimmed by 3 bases and V by 6 bases; bases with no gene match: 11. Germline loops: CDR1 MDHEN, CDR2 SYDVKM. The CDR3 spans 16 residues. CDR3 region: CASSVLGQGNSYEQYF. CDR3 coding DNA: TGTGCCAGCAGCGTTTTGGGACAGGGGAATAGCTACGAGCAGTACTTC.

The gene calls are TRBV27 and TRBJ2-7; D remains unclear. Trimming left V 2 bases short and J 6 bases short, with 11 bases between. Per the germline V gene, CDR1 is MNHEY and CDR2 is SMNVEV (reference sequence). CDR3 length: 13 residues. CDR3 in DNA: TGTGCCAGCAGTTTAGCCCGTCTCTCCGAGCAGTACTTC. Translating it yields CASSLARLSEQYF.